This TCR beta chain was captured in a study of T cell changes during pregnancy in multiple sclerosis. Some clones are missing from TCRdb's copy, which holds only in-frame ones; the method was immunoSEQ multiplex PCR. The data contain about 25,000 clones, approximately 86% of them singletons. The TCR was taken from a female donor in good health, enrolled as a control in a pregnancy study. Specimen: CD4+ T cells from peripheral blood mononuclear cells, collected in the second trimester of pregnancy.

This CDR3 is CASSFTGQGYYGYTF. The CDR3 region has the DNA TGTGCCAGCAGCTTCACGGGACAGGGGTATTATGGCTACACCTTC. The chain joins TRBV7-9 to TRBJ1-2; TRBD1 matches at 10 bases. This CDR3 is 15 amino acids long. Germline loops: CDR1 SEHNR, CDR2 FQNEAQ (reference sequence). Unmatched junction bases numbered 6, after V lost 3 bases and J lost 5 bases.